These T cell receptor beta chains were read from a single sample in a study of blood T cell repertoires in COVID-19. The method was immunoSEQ multiplex PCR; TCRdb's version includes in-frame clones alone and lacks a portion of them. The sample records over 250,000 clones, roughly 77% being singletons. Specimen: peripheral blood. These TCRs come from a woman of 80 years or more with acute or convalescent COVID-19. Each CDR3 is given without its conserved first and last residue. Clone sizes are given selectively: once, few, many, or a class where the clone is expanded.

j_call	clone_size	cdr3_length	v_call	cdr3_aa
TRBJ1-4	-	12	TRBV6-6	ASSPQGGFEKLF
TRBJ1-1	few	12	TRBV5-1	ASRLRPENTEAF
TRBJ1-5	-	12	TRBV6-5	ASSLGQGKQPQH
TRBJ1-1	-	11	TRBV11-2	ASTKSRRTEAF
TRBJ1-2	-	13	TRBV11-2	ASSSSGGAGYGYT
TRBJ2-5	-	13	TRBV6-5	ASRFYGTGAETQY
TRBJ2-2	-	13	TRBV10-3	AISGAGTNTGELF
TRBJ1-2	-	11	TRBV18	ASSPTATKGYT
TRBJ2-1	-	14	TRBV7-9	ASSLGNRGAGPEQF
TRBJ1-2	once	13	TRBV3-1/TRBV3-2	ASSPPGQGNYGYT
TRBJ2-7	few	13	TRBV5-1	ASSLGGGGAHEQY
TRBJ1-2	once	11	TRBV12-3/TRBV12-4	ASSLGQYYGYT
TRBJ2-3	-	10	TRBV12-3/TRBV12-4	ASSLNRDTQY
TRBJ2-4	-	13	TRBV6-5	ASSYSRAGKNIQY
TRBJ2-7	once	14	TRBV18	ASSPLVAGVSYEQY
TRBJ1-4	-	14	TRBV7-8	ASSLGGGRANEKLF
TRBJ2-2	-	14	TRBV5-1	ASTPGPGGYTGELF
TRBJ2-4	-	10	TRBV21-1	ASWRTKNIQY
TRBJ1-6	-	13	TRBV6-5	ASSYRDSSNSPLH
TRBJ2-2	-	13	TRBV7-2	ASSQARGRTGELF
TRBJ2-3	-	14	TRBV5-4	ASSLEGGGATDTQY
TRBJ2-5	-	13	TRBV4-3	ASSQDRSTVETQY
TRBJ1-1	-	12	TRBV7-2	ASSPTGRNTEAF
TRBJ2-3	-	16	TRBV4-1	ASSQSTGTSGRSDTQY
TRBJ1-1	-	12	TRBV3-1/TRBV3-2	ASSQGQMNTEAF
TRBJ2-7	-	14	TRBV27	ASSGGGQGAFNEQY
TRBJ2-3	-	15	TRBV5-8	ASSLATGSGATDTQY
TRBJ1-1	-	12	TRBV2	ASSEQGGSTEAF
TRBJ1-5	-	13	TRBV7-9	ASSALGQPNQPQH
TRBJ2-5	-	12	TRBV4-1	ASSQVSVVETQY
TRBJ2-7	-	10	TRBV6-5	ASSWDKREQY
TRBJ2-5	-	12	TRBV7-7	ASSSTGGTETQY
TRBJ2-4	-	11	TRBV29-1	SAIVFAKNIQY
TRBJ1-3	-	13	TRBV6-6	ASSYPDRAGYTIY
TRBJ2-5	-	9	TRBV6-2/TRBV6-3	ASSYARTQY
TRBJ1-5	-	14	TRBV18	ASSEVGDPANQPQH
TRBJ1-1	-	10	TRBV2	ASSERGSEAF